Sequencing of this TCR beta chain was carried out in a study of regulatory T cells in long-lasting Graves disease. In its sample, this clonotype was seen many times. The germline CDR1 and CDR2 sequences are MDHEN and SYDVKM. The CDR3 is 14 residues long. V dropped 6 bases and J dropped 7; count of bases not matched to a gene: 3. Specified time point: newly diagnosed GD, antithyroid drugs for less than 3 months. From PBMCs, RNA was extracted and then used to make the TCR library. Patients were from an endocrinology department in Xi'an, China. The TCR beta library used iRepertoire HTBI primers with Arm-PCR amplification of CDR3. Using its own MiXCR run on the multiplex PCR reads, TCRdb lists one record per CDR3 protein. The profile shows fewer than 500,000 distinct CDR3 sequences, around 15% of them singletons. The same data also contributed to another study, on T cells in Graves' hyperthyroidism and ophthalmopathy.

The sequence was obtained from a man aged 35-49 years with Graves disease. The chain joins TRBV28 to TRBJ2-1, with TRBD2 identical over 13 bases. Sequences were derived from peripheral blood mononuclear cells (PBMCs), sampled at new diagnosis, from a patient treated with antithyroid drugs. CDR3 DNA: TGTGCCAGCAGACGGGGACTAGCGGGAAATGAGCAGTTCTTC. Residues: CASRRGLAGNEQFF.